One TCR beta chain is described in this entry. The antigen remains unidentified. This sample is drawn from a study of cytomegalovirus exposure and HLA in healthy donors. PCR primers comprised 60 Vbeta and 13 Jbeta primers. Profiled with immunoSEQ multiplex PCR; TCRdb holds only in-frame clones, not every one. The sample has roughly 100,000 clones, roughly 70% seen once. Study-wide points: V- and J-gene trimming of TCR beta was linked (in a later analysis) to a missense DCLRE1C variant. Cytomegalovirus association was listed for 150 or so TCR beta chains. Further analysis was carried out later, and it showed several of the most significant clusters appearing linked to common viral pathogens. Both high specificity and high sensitivity reportedly marked the classifier's diagnosis of cytomegalovirus status.

The CDR3 sequence is 15 residues long. J gave up 0 bases and V 5 bases, and 4 bases lay outside the gene matches. The germline V gene has CDR1 SSHAT and CDR2 FNYEAQ (reference sequence). The rearrangement uses TRBV7-7 and TRBJ1-3, with 7 bases that match TRBD1. The sample was PBMCs. This receptor was obtained from a woman under 30 in good health and CMV-seropositive. CDR3 nucleotide sequence: TGTGCCAGCAGCGCCGGGACAGCCTCTGGAAACACCATATATTTT. Amino acids: CASSAGTASGNTIYF.